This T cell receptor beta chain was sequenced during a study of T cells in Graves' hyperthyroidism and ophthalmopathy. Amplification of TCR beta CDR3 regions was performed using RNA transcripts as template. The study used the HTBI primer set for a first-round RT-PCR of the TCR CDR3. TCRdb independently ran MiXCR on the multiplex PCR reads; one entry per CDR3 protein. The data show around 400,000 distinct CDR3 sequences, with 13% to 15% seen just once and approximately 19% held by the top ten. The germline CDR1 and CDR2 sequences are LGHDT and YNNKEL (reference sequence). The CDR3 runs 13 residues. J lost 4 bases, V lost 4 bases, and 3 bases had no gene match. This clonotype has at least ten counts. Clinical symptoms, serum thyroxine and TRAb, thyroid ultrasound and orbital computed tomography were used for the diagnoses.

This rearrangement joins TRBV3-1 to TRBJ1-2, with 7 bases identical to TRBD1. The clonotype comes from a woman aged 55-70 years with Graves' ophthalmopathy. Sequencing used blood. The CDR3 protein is CASSPDRPYGYTF. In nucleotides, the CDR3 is TGTGCCAGCAGCCCGGACAGGCCCTATGGCTACACCTTC.